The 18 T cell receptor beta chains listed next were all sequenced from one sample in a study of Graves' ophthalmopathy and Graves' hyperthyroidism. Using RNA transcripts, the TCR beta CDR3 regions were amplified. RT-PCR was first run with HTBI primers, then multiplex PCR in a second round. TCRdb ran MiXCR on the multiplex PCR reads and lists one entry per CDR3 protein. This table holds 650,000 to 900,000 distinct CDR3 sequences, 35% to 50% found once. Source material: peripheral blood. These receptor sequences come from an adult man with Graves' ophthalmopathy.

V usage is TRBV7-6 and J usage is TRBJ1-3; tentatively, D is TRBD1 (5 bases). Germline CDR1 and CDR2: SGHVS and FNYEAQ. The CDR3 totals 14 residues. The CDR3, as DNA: TGTGCTAGCGGCTTGACAGCGTCTGGAAACACCATATATTTT. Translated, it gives CASGLTASGNTIYF.

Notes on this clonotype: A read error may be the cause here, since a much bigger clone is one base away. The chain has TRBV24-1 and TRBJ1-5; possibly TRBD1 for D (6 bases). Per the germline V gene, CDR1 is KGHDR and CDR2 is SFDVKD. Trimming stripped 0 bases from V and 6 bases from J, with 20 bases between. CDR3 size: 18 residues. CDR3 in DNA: TGTGCCACCAGTGATTTGCAGAGGAGCGGACAGAGAAGTCAGCCCCAGCATTTT. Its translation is CATSDLQRSGQRSQPQHF.

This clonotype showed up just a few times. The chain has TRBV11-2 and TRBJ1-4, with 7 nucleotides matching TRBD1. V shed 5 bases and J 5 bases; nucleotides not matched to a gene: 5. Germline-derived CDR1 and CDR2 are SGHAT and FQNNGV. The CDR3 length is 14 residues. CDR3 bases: TGTGCCAGCAGCAAGGGACAGATAAATGAAAAACTGTTTTTT. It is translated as CASSKGQINEKLFF.

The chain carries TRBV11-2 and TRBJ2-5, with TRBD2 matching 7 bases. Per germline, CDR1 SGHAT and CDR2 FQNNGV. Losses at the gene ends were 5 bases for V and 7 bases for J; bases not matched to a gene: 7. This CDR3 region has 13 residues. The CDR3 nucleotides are TGTGCCAGCAGCGGGGGACTACGGGGGACCCAGTACTTC. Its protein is CASSGGLRGTQYF.

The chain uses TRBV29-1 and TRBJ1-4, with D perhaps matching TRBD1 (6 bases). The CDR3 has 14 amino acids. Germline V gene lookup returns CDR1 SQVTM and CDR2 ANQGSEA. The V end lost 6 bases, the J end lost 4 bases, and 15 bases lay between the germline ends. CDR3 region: CSVTGQSSNEKLFF. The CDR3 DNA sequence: TGCAGCGTGACCGGACAGTCTAGTAATGAAAAACTGTTTTTT.

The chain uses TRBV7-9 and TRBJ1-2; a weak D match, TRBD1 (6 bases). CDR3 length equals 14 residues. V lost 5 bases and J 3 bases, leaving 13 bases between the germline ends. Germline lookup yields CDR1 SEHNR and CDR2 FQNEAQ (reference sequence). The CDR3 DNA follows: TGTGCCAGCAGCGGTCGGTCAGGGGACTATGGCTACACCTTC. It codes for CASSGRSGDYGYTF.

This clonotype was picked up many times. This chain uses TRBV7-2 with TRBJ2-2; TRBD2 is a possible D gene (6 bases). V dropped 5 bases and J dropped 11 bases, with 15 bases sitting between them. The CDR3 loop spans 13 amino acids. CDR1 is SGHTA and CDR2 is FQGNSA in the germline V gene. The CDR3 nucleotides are TGTGCCAGCAGCCTTGGGAGGCAGCCTGAGCTGTTTTTT. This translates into CASSLGRQPELFF.

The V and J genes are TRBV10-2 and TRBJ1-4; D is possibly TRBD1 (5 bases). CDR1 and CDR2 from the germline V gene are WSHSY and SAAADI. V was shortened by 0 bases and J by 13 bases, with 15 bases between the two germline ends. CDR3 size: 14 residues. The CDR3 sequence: CASSESGQGVRLFF. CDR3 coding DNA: TGCGCCAGCAGTGAGTCGGGCCAGGGTGTAAGACTGTTTTTT.

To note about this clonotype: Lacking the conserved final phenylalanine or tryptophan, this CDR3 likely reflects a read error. This CDR3 reads CCVSSGHGYTS. The CDR3 DNA follows: TGCTGCGTTTCATCCGGGCATGGCTACACCTCC. This chain links TRBV29-1 with TRBJ1-2; D is ambiguous. In germline, CDR1 is SQVTM, CDR2 ANQGSEA. This CDR3 is 11 amino acids long.

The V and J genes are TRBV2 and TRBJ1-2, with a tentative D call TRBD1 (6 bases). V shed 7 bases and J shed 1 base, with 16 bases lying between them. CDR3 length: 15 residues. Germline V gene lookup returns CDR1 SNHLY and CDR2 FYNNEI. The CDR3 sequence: CASTFRRTVNYGYTF. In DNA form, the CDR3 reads TGTGCCAGCACGTTTCGAAGGACAGTTAACTATGGCTACACCTTC.

CDR3 nucleotide sequence: TGTGCCAGCAGTTTATATCATACTATGGTCGGGGACTCCTACGAGCAGTACTTC. It is translated as CASSLYHTMVGDSYEQYF. This chain links TRBV28 with TRBJ2-7, with D perhaps TRBD2 (5 bases). This CDR3 comprises 18 residues. CDR1 MDHEN and CDR2 SYDVKM come from the germline V gene. V was pared by 1 base and J by 0 bases, with 19 bases between.

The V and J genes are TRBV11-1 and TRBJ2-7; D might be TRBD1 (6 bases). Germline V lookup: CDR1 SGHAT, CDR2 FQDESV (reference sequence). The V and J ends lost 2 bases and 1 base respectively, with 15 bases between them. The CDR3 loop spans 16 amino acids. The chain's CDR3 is CASSLYVEGGSYEQYF. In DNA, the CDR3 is TGTGCCAGCAGCTTATATGTCGAAGGGGGTTCCTACGAGCAGTACTTC.

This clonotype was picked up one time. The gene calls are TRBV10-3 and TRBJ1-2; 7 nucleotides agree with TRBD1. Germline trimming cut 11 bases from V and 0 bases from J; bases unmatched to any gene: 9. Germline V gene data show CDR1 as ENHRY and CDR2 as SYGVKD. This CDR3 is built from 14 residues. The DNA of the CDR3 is TGTGCCTGCAGCCCAGGGGGGGCTAACTATGGCTACACCTTC. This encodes CACSPGGANYGYTF.

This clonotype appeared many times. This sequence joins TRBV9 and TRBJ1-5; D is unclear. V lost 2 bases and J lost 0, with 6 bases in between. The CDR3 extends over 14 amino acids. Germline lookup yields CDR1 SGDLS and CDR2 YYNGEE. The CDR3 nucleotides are TGTGCCAGCAGCGTGTCGGATAGCAATCAGCCCCAGCATTTT. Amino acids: CASSVSDSNQPQHF. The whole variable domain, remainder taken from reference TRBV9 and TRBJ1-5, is DSGVTQTPKHLITATGQRVTLRCSPRSGDLSVYWYQQSLDQGLQFLIQYYNGEERAKGNILERFSAQQFPDLHSELNLSSLELGDSALYFCASSVSDSNQPQHFGDGTRLSIL.

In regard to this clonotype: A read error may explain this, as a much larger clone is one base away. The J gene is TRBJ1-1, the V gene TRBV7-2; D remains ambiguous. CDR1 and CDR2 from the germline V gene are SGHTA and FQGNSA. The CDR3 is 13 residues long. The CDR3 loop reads CASSSTMNAEAFF. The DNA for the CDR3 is TGTGCCAGCAGCTCCACTATGAACGCTGAAGCTTTCTTT.

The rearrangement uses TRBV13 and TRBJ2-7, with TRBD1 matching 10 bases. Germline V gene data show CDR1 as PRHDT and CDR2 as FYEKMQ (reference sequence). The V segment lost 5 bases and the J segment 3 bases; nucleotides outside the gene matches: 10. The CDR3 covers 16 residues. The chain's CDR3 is CASSPTGTGVFYEQYF. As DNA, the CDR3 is TGTGCCAGCAGCCCCACCGGGACAGGGGTATTCTACGAGCAGTACTTC.

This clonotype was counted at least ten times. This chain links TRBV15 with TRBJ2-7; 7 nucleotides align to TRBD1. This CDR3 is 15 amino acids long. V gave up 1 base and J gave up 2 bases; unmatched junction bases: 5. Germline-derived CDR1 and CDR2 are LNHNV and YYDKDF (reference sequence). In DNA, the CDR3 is TGTGCCACCAGCAGAGGACAGGGTCTGCCCTACGAGCAGTACTTC. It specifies CATSRGQGLPYEQYF. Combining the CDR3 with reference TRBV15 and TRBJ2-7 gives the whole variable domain DAMVIQNPRYQVTQFGKPVTLSCSQTLNHNVMYWYQQKSSQAPKLLFHYYDKDFNNEADTPDNFQSRRPNTSFCFLDIRSPGLGDTAMYLCATSRGQGLPYEQYFGPGTRLTVT.

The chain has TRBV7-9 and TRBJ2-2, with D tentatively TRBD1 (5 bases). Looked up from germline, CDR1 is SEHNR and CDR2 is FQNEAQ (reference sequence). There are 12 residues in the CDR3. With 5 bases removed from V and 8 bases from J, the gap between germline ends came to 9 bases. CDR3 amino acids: CASSAQGGELFF. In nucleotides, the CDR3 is TGTGCCAGCAGCGCTCAGGGAGGGGAGCTGTTTTTT.